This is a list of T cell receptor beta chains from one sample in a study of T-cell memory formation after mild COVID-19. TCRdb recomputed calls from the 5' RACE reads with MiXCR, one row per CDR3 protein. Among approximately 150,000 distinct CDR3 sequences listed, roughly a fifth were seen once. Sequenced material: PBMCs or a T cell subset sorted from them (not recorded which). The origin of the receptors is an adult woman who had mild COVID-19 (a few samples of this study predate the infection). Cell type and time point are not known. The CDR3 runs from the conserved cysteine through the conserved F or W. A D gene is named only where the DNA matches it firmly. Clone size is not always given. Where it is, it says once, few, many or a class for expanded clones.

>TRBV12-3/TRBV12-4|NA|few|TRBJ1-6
CASSPTGQPTLHF
TGTGCCAGCAGTCCCACCGGACAGCCCACCCTCCACTTT
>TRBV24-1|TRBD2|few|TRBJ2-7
CATSDSGTSGTYEQYF
TGTGCCACCAGTGATTCCGGGACTAGCGGGACGTACGAGCAGTACTTC
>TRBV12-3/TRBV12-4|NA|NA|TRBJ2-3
CASSLGGRGTDTQYF
TGTGCCAGCAGCCTGGGGGGGCGGGGGACAGATACGCAGTATTTT
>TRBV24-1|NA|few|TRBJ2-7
CATSDPNGGESFF
TGTGCCACCAGTGATCCTAACGGCGGGGAGAGCTTCTTC
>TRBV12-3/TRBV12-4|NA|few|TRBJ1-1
CASSWRRTEAFF
TGTGCCAGCAGTTGGCGGCGGACTGAAGCTTTCTTT
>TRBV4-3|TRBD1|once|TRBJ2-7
CASSVGTGYEPYF
TGCGCCAGCAGCGTAGGGACAGGCTACGAGCCGTACTTC
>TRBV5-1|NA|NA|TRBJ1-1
CASSPWGGLNTEAFF
TGCGCCAGCAGCCCCTGGGGGGGATTGAACACTGAAGCTTTCTTT
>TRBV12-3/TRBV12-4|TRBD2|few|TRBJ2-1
CASSPGLAASYNEQFF
TGTGCCAGCAGCCCGGGACTAGCGGCCTCCTACAATGAGCAGTTCTTC
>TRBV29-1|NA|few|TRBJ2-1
CSVVPAGSSYNEQFF
TGCAGCGTTGTACCCGCCGGGAGCTCCTACAATGAGCAGTTCTTC
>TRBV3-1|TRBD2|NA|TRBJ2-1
CASSSRAGASYNEQFF
TGTGCCAGCAGCAGCCGAGCGGGGGCCTCCTACAATGAGCAGTTCTTC
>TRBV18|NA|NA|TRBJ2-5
CASSPNRRETQYF
TGTGCCAGCTCACCAAATCGGAGGGAGACCCAGTACTTC
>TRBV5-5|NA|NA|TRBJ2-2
CASSWNVGELFF
TGTGCCAGCAGCTGGAACGTCGGGGAGCTGTTTTTT
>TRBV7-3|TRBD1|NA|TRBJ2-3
CASSPFGQGGDTQYF
TGTGCCAGCAGCCCCTTCGGACAGGGTGGCGATACGCAGTATTTT
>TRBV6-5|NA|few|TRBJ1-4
CASSSLQFRGRGGEKLFF
TGTGCCAGCAGTTCCCTCCAGTTCCGGGGGCGAGGAGGGGAAAAACTGTTTTTT
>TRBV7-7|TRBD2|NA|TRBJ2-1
CASSPGTSGRGPGEQFF
TGTGCTAGCAGCCCGGGGACTAGCGGGAGGGGGCCGGGTGAGCAGTTCTTC
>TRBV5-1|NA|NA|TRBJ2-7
CASSAYIGDGYEQYF
TGCGCCAGCAGCGCATACATTGGGGACGGCTACGAGCAGTACTTC
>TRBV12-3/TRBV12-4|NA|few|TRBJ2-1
CASSPKGEQFF
TGTGCCAGCAGCCCTAAGGGGGAGCAGTTCTTC
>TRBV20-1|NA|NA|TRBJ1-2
CSPSRDRGEDTF
TGCAGCCCCAGCAGGGATCGGGGAGAGGACACCTTC
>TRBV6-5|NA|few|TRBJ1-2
CASSYSGTANYGYTF
TGTGCCAGCAGTTACTCAGGGACGGCTAACTATGGCTACACCTTC
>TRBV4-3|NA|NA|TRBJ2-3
CASSQYYTSTDTQYF
TGCGCCAGCAGCCAATACTACACTAGCACAGATACGCAGTATTTT
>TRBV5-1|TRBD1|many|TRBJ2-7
CASSRDRGHEQYF
TGCGCCAGCAGCAGGGACAGGGGCCACGAGCAGTACTTC
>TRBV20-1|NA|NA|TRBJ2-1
CSARVVLLNEQFF
TGCAGTGCTAGGGTAGTTTTGTTGAATGAGCAGTTCTTC
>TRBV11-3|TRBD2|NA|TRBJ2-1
CASSSLDGRANEQFF
TGTGCCAGCAGCTCCCTAGACGGGAGGGCGAATGAGCAGTTCTTC
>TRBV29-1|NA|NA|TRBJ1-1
CSVEDRDNTEAFF
TGCAGCGTTGAAGACAGGGATAACACTGAAGCTTTCTTT
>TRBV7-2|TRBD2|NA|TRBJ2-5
CASSLVLAGEWETQYF
TGTGCCAGCAGCTTAGTACTAGCGGGAGAGTGGGAGACCCAGTACTTC
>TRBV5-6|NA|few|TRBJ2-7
CASSPGSTFLEQYF
TGTGCCAGCAGCCCCGGTTCCACGTTCTTGGAGCAGTACTTC
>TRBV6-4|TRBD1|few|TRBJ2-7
CASSVRGGNYEQYF
TGTGCCAGCAGTGTACGAGGGGGCAACTACGAGCAGTACTTC
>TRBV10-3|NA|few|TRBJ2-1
CAIASRGLPTYNEQFF
TGTGCCATCGCCTCCCGCGGACTACCGACCTACAATGAGCAGTTCTTC
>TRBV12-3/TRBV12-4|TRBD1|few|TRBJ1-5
CASSSPGQFQPQHF
TGTGCCAGCAGTTCCCCGGGACAGTTTCAGCCCCAGCATTTT
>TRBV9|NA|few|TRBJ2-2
CASSVDSVTGELFF
TGTGCCAGCAGCGTAGATTCGGTCACCGGGGAGCTGTTTTTT
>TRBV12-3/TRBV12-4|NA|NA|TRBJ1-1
CASSFSHTEAFF
TGTGCCAGCAGTTTTAGTCACACTGAAGCTTTCTTT
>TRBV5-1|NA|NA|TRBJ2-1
CASSQPPNYNEQFF
TGCGCCAGCAGCCAGCCCCCAAATTACAATGAGCAGTTCTTC
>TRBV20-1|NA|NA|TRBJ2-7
CSAPSGSVDSYEQYF
TGCAGTGCTCCATCCGGTAGCGTGGACTCCTACGAGCAGTACTTC
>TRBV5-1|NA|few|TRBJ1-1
CASSTEGHVSEAFF
TGCGCCAGCAGCACGGAAGGACATGTTTCTGAAGCTTTCTTT
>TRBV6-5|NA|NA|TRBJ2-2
CASSYSSGVSGELFF
TGTGCCAGCAGTTACTCCTCGGGGGTGTCCGGGGAGCTGTTTTTT
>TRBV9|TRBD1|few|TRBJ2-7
CASSAHSGGGSYEQYF
TGTGCCAGCAGCGCCCATTCAGGGGGCGGCTCTTACGAGCAGTACTTC
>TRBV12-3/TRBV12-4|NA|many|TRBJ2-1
CASGLRGTNNEQFF
TGTGCCAGCGGTCTCCGGGGGACCAACAATGAGCAGTTCTTC
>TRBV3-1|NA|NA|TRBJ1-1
CASSQMGRGNTEAFF
TGTGCCAGCAGCCAAATGGGACGGGGGAACACTGAAGCTTTCTTT
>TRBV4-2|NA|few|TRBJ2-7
CASSLHLAGDSSYEQYF
TGTGCCAGCAGCCTTCACTTGGCAGGGGATAGCTCCTACGAGCAGTACTTC
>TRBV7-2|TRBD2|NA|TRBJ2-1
CASSLQGLAEQQFF
TGTGCCAGCAGCCTACAGGGACTAGCGGAACAGCAGTTCTTC
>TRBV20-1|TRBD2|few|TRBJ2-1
CSAIGREWSSYNEQFF
TGCAGTGCCATCGGGCGGGAGTGGAGCTCCTACAATGAGCAGTTCTTC
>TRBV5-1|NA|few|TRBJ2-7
CASSSGKVGEGYEQYF
TGCGCCAGCAGCTCGGGCAAAGTTGGTGAGGGATACGAGCAGTACTTC
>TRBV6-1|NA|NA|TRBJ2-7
CASSESAGLGTYEQYF
TGTGCCAGCAGTGAATCGGCAGGGCTTGGGACCTACGAGCAGTACTTC